Sequencing of this T cell receptor (beta chain) was carried out in a study of beta chain features in type 1 diabetes. V was pared by 6 bases and J by 7 bases, with 16 bases of the junction left unmatched. The germline gives CDR1 LNHDA, CDR2 SQIVND (reference sequence). This CDR3 comprises 17 residues. Study observations and caveats: Shorter TCRB CDR3s, moderately but significantly so, marked every one of the four CD4+ subsets in Type 1 diabetes patients.

The entirety of the isolated RNA underwent reverse transcription, so expressed TCRB transcripts were sequenced. Some clones are missing from TCRdb's copy, which holds only in-frame ones; the method was immunoSEQ multiplex PCR. The sample includes around 310,000 clones, about 14% seen only once; the top ten take about 0.016%. Purity above 95% was achieved in all sorted populations. In its sample, this clone was seen a few times. Its antigen is undetermined. The J gene is TRBJ2-1, the V gene TRBV19, with 9 bases matching TRBD1. Specimen: naive CD4+ T cells from blood. This receptor was taken from a woman younger than 30 with type 1 diabetes. CDR3 residues: CASSPGTGLGRENEQFF. As DNA, the CDR3 is TGTGCCAGTAGCCCCGGGACAGGGTTAGGGCGGGAGAATGAGCAGTTCTTC.